The sequence of this T cell receptor beta chain was determined in a study of blood T cell dynamics during melanoma immunotherapy. This sample's time point: pre-treatment baseline. CDR1 and CDR2 from the germline V gene are WNHNN and SYGVQD (reference sequence). The CDR3 has 13 amino acids. V lost 9 bases, J lost 5 bases, and 17 bases lay in between. Each bulk PBMC sample had roughly 400 ng DNA loaded. The repertoire was sequenced with immunoSEQ multiplex PCR; TCRdb's copy has only in-frame clones and lacks some. This sample yields about 10,000 clones, of which approximately 84% are seen a single time; approximately 14% belongs to the top ten.

The TCR was taken from a human donor with melanoma. This specimen was blood, taken from a patient treated with checkpoint blockade. This chain links TRBV10-1 with TRBJ2-7, with D perhaps TRBD2 (5 bases). Here the CDR3 reads CARKGLAFDEQYF. The DNA of the CDR3 is TGCGCCAGAAAGGGTCTAGCTTTCGACGAGCAGTACTTC.